This is a list of T cell receptor beta chains from one sample in a study of beta chain features in type 1 diabetes. Generated by immunoSEQ multiplex PCR, the TCRdb table keeps only in-frame clones and is missing some. The top ten hold 0.02% to 0.025% of the sample, which has 900,000 or so clones, roughly 16% seen once. Sequencing input: naive CD4+ T cells from blood. The receptor set was obtained from a young woman in good health. Each CDR3 is given with its conserved first and last residue. Each record gives: J gene, clone size, D gene, V gene, CDR3 protein, CDR3 DNA. D genes are given only for firm matches. For some rows the clone size is stated as once, few or many, or as a class when expanded; others skip it.

J: TRBJ2-7
size: few
D: .
V: TRBV9
CDR3: CASSPRRGSYEQYF
DNA: TGTGCCAGCAGCCCTCGACGGGGCTCCTACGAGCAGTACTTC

J: TRBJ2-1
size: .
D: TRBD1
V: TRBV18
CDR3: CASSPRTGRDNEQFF
DNA: TGTGCCAGCTCACCGAGGACAGGGCGGGACAATGAGCAGTTCTTC

J: TRBJ2-7
size: .
D: .
V: TRBV6-1
CDR3: CASSEGTPGLKRGYEQYF
DNA: TGTGCCAGCAGTGAAGGGACCCCGGGGCTCAAACGGGGCTACGAGCAGTACTTC

J: TRBJ1-2
size: .
D: .
V: TRBV28
CDR3: CASSPGRNYGYTF
DNA: TGTGCCAGCAGCCCAGGACGGAACTATGGCTACACCTTC

J: TRBJ1-2
size: few
D: TRBD1
V: TRBV7-3
CDR3: CASSLTGTGGKQDYGYTF
DNA: TGTGCCAGCAGCTTAACGGGGACAGGGGGCAAGCAAGACTATGGCTACACCTTC

J: TRBJ1-1
size: .
D: .
V: TRBV29-1
CDR3: CSVSGRNTEAFF
DNA: TGCAGCGTCTCGGGCAGAAACACTGAAGCTTTCTTT

J: TRBJ2-7
size: few
D: .
V: TRBV10-3
CDR3: CAISESGEQYF
DNA: TGTGCCATCAGTGAGTCTGGCGAGCAGTACTTC

J: TRBJ2-1
size: few
D: TRBD2
V: TRBV4-3
CDR3: CASSGLAGGHGDNEQFF
DNA: TGCGCCAGCAGCGGACTAGCGGGAGGGCATGGTGACAATGAGCAGTTCTTC

J: TRBJ2-1
size: .
D: .
V: TRBV6-1
CDR3: CASSVLVEQFF
DNA: TGTGCCAGCAGTGTACTAGTCGAGCAGTTCTTC

J: TRBJ2-1
size: few
D: TRBD2
V: TRBV4-1
CDR3: CASSQPFSGRAYNEQFF
DNA: TGCGCCAGCAGCCAACCCTTTAGCGGGAGGGCCTACAATGAGCAGTTCTTC

J: TRBJ1-2
size: few
D: .
V: TRBV19
CDR3: CASSIKLGGSVPYGYTF
DNA: TGTGCCAGTAGTATTAAATTAGGAGGGTCCGTCCCCTATGGCTACACCTTC

J: TRBJ2-1
size: few
D: TRBD2
V: TRBV4-2
CDR3: CASSHRTSGRAIEQFF
DNA: TGTGCCAGCAGCCACCGAACTAGCGGGAGGGCCATTGAGCAGTTCTTC

J: TRBJ2-5
size: few
D: TRBD2
V: TRBV7-9
CDR3: CASSLALAGEYQETQYF
DNA: TGTGCCAGCAGCTTAGCCCTAGCGGGAGAGTACCAAGAGACCCAGTACTTC

J: TRBJ2-7
size: .
D: .
V: TRBV7-9
CDR3: CASSRARGYEQYF
DNA: TGTGCCAGCAGCCGAGCTCGTGGATACGAGCAGTACTTC

J: TRBJ2-1
size: .
D: .
V: TRBV2
CDR3: CASSAGVYYNEQFF
DNA: TGTGCCAGCAGTGCGGGAGTATACTACAATGAGCAGTTCTTC

J: TRBJ2-3
size: .
D: TRBD2
V: TRBV5-1
CDR3: CASSHPSTSGRIDTQYF
DNA: TGCGCCAGCAGTCACCCCTCGACTAGCGGGAGAATAGATACGCAGTATTTT

J: TRBJ2-3
size: .
D: TRBD1
V: TRBV10-3
CDR3: CAVRQGSGTDTQYF
DNA: TGTGCCGTCCGACAGGGGAGCGGCACAGATACGCAGTATTTT

J: TRBJ2-7
size: few
D: .
V: TRBV12-5
CDR3: CASGTDSSYEQYF
DNA: TGTGCTAGTGGTACGGACAGCTCCTACGAGCAGTACTTC

J: TRBJ2-5
size: .
D: .
V: TRBV19
CDR3: CASGGIRETQYF
DNA: TGTGCCAGTGGCGGAATAAGAGAGACCCAGTACTTC

J: TRBJ2-1
size: few
D: TRBD2
V: TRBV7-9
CDR3: CASSLRTSGYNEQFF
DNA: TGTGCCAGCAGCCTACGGACTAGCGGTTACAATGAGCAGTTCTTC

J: TRBJ2-7
size: .
D: .
V: TRBV28
CDR3: CASSLGGYRGEYF
DNA: TGTGCCAGCAGTTTAGGGGGCTACCGAGGGGAGTACTTC

J: TRBJ2-1
size: few
D: .
V: TRBV5-1
CDR3: CASSFLPDSSYNEQFF
DNA: TGCGCCAGCAGCTTCTTACCCGACAGCTCCTACAATGAGCAGTTCTTC

J: TRBJ2-7
size: .
D: .
V: TRBV19
CDR3: CASSSPGTDSYEQYF
DNA: TGTGCCAGTAGTAGCCCCGGGACTGATTCCTACGAGCAGTACTTC

J: TRBJ2-5
size: few
D: .
V: TRBV4-2
CDR3: CASSNAGTEETQYF
DNA: TGTGCCAGCAGCAACGCCGGGACCGAAGAGACCCAGTACTTC

J: TRBJ2-1
size: .
D: .
V: TRBV4-3
CDR3: CASSQERTTLYNEQFF
DNA: TGCGCCAGCAGCCAAGAGAGGACTACCCTGTACAATGAGCAGTTCTTC

J: TRBJ2-2
size: few
D: .
V: TRBV6-5
CDR3: CASSQGLKRVGELFF
DNA: TGTGCCAGCAGCCAAGGTCTGAAAAGAGTCGGGGAGCTGTTTTTT

J: TRBJ1-5
size: few
D: .
V: TRBV28
CDR3: CASRTPNQPQHF
DNA: TGTGCCAGCAGGACGCCCAATCAGCCCCAGCATTTT

J: TRBJ2-5
size: .
D: .
V: TRBV7-9
CDR3: CASSLASVETQYF
DNA: TGTGCCAGCAGCTTGGCTAGCGTGGAGACCCAGTACTTC

J: TRBJ2-6
size: .
D: .
V: TRBV18
CDR3: CASSPAGTSQGGANVLTF
DNA: TGTGCCAGCTCACCGGCCGGGACATCCCAGGGAGGGGCCAACGTCCTGACTTTC

J: TRBJ1-4
size: few
D: .
V: TRBV4-2
CDR3: CASSQGRFGNEKLFF
DNA: TGTGCCAGCAGCCAAGGACGGTTTGGGAATGAAAAACTGTTTTTT